This T cell receptor (beta chain) was found in a study of blood T cell repertoires in COVID-19. Study information: Samples came from the United States, Italy and Spain, spanning acute and convalescent COVID-19. In each case, the material was cDNA or gDNA derived from T cells, B-cell-depleted T cells, or PBMCs.

Original processing notes: Reference gene primer amplification yielded estimated nucleated cell counts. Data came from immunoSEQ multiplex PCR; TCRdb stores just in-frame clones and leaves some out. V, J and clone size were drawn from that table, and D and trimming were deduced from the DNA. Altogether roughly 200,000 clones are present, around 84% being singletons, with the ten largest covering about 20%. Germline lookup yields CDR1 MDHEN and CDR2 SYDVKM. The V end lost 8 bases, the J end lost 1 base, and 20 bases lay between the germline ends. The CDR3 is 16 amino acids. The V and J genes are TRBV28 and TRBJ2-5, with D possibly TRBD2 on 6 matching bases. Sequences were obtained from peripheral blood. The sequence was obtained from a human donor in a cohort sampled during active COVID-19. The CDR3 DNA reads TGTGCCAGCGTCCTCTCGGGCCGCGGGGCCCAAGAGACCCAGTACTTC. Translation gives CASVLSGRGAQETQYF.